A single count supports the clone carrying this T cell receptor (beta chain). Its antigen is not known. These data come from a study of T-cell memory formation after mild COVID-19. The overall study: Clusters of TCRs were largely donor specific. Study-level results: Of the contracting clones, CD4+ ones lay mainly in CM and EM, and CD8+ ones in EMRA. Pre-infection memory already had some responding clones, implying cross-reactive memory joined.

CDR3 length: 16 residues. V shed 3 bases and J 3 bases; nucleotides not matched to a gene: 7. CDR1 and CDR2 (germline): KGHSH, LQKENI. TCR alpha and TCR beta cDNA libraries carrying sample barcodes and UMIs came from 5'RACE with constant-segment primers. TCRdb re-called the 5' RACE reads with MiXCR, one entry per CDR3 protein. The table lists about 500,000 distinct CDR3 sequences, about 20% of them singletons. This TCR was recovered from an adult woman who had mild COVID-19 (a few samples of this study predate the infection). Cell type and time point are not known. The sequenced material came from PBMCs or a T cell subset sorted from them (not recorded which). The rearrangement uses TRBV18 and TRBJ2-5, with 10 nucleotides matching TRBD1. CDR3 sequence: CASSPIYGTGEETQYF. The CDR3 bases are TGTGCCAGCTCACCCATCTACGGGACAGGGGAAGAGACCCAGTACTTC.